This T cell receptor (beta chain) was retrieved from a study of shared clonotypes between healthy human individuals. The assay was immunoSEQ multiplex PCR, and TCRdb's table has in-frame clones only and misses some. The sample has some 300,000 clones, about 70% seen once. J gave up 4 bases and V 8 bases, and 16 bases lay outside the gene matches. Per germline, CDR1 SNHLY and CDR2 FYNNEI. CDR3 length: 18 residues. This clone was seen repeatedly, ten times or more. The sequencing input was memory CD4+ T cells sorted from blood. Subset given: CD45RA-negative fraction. The TCR comes from a man younger than 45 in good health. The rearrangement uses TRBV2 and TRBJ2-7; 14 nucleotides match TRBD2. CDR3 DNA sequence: TGTGCCAGCGCTATTACAGGGACTAGCGGGAGTAGGACTTACGAGCAGTACTTC. Translation gives CASAITGTSGSRTYEQYF.